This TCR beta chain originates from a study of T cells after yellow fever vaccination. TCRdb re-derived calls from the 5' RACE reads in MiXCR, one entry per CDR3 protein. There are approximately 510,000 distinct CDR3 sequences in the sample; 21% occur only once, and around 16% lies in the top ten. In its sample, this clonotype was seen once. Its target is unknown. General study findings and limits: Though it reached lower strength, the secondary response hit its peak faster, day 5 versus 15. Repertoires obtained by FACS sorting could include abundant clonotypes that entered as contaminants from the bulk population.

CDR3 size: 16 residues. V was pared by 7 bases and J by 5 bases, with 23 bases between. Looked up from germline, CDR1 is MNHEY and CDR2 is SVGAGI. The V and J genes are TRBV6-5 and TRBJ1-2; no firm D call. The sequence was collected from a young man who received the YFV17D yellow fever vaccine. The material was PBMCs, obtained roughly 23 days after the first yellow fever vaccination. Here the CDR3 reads CASTLSSQLREYGYTF. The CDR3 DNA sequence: TGTGCCAGCACTTTATCGTCCCAATTGAGGGAGTATGGCTACACCTTC.